This T cell receptor (beta chain) was retrieved from a study of vaccination effects on CD4 cells after COVID-19. Study-wide context: Antigen-specific CD4+ T cells were expanded (with viral peptide pools) by the ViraFEST assay ahead of sequencing. Wells each received around 2 million PBMC, cultured with 9 to 10 IU/ml IL-2 and 10 ug/ml peptides.

Having been cultured for around ten days, the cells underwent CD4+ T cell isolation. Per the germline V gene, CDR1 is SGDLS and CDR2 is YYNGEE. Unmatched junction bases numbered 10, after V lost 4 bases and J lost 9 bases. The CDR3 is made up of 14 amino acids. Sequencing was performed with immunoSEQ multiplex PCR; in TCRdb, only in-frame clones are kept and a portion is missing. This sample yields about 58,000 clones, of which roughly 80% are seen a single time; roughly 3% belongs to the top ten. To note about this clone: The antigen remains unidentified.

Study-level results: The study dataset contains few convalescent patients and includes no early post-infection timepoints. In vaccinees who were healthy, merely 1 out of 255 vaccine-induced clones cross-reacted with common cold coronaviruses.

Sequencing was performed on CD4+ T cells from PBMCs cultured without peptide, taken before COVID-19 vaccination. The TCR comes from a human donor who received a COVID-19 vaccine. The chain couples TRBV9 to TRBJ2-1, with 7 bases that match TRBD2. This CDR3 reads CASSFVSGLTEQFF. CDR3 DNA: TGTGCCAGCAGCTTCGTTAGCGGGTTAACTGAGCAGTTCTTC.